The 9 T cell receptor beta chains presented below share a single source sample, sequenced in a study of vaccination and CD4 T cells after COVID-19. The sample's time point: late sampling 161 to 241 days after vaccination in a few convalescent patients. The sample's treatment: roughly nine-day PBMC culture with coronavirus spike peptide pools or control peptides (ViraFEST assay). An Oncomine TCR Beta short-read assay was used to sequence the DNA from cultured CD4+ T cells. TCRdb fed the PCR reads into MiXCR, producing one record per CDR3 protein. The data hold around 17,000 distinct CDR3 sequences, with more than 40% observed a single time. Antigens of these TCRs are unknown. The sample consisted of CD4+ T cells from blood, cultured in vitro, taken about 7 months after SARS-CoV-2 vaccination. The receptors here all came from a human donor who had recovered from COVID-19.

This clonotype was seen a few times. This chain uses TRBV7-6 with TRBJ2-7; D possibly corresponds to TRBD2 (6 bases). Germline V lookup: CDR1 SGHVS, CDR2 FNYEAQ. The CDR3 is made up of 14 amino acids. V lost 0 bases and J 2 bases, leaving 8 bases between the germline ends. DNA of the CDR3: TGTGCCAGCAGCTTAGCGGAGGGTCCCTACGAGCAGTACTTC. It yields the protein CASSLAEGPYEQYF.

The chain links TRBV20-1 to TRBJ1-3; D gene unclear. This CDR3 has 14 residues. V was shortened by 3 bases and J by 0 bases, with 9 bases between the two germline ends. Germline V lookup: CDR1 DFQATT, CDR2 SNEGSKA (reference sequence). The CDR3 here is CSASDGGSGNTIYF. CDR3 DNA sequence: TGCAGTGCTAGCGATGGTGGCTCTGGAAACACCATATATTTT.

J is TRBJ2-1 and V is TRBV24-1, with 7 positions matching TRBD1. CDR3 length equals 14 residues. V shed 3 bases and J 5 bases; nucleotides not matched to a gene: 3. Germline values: CDR1 KGHDR, CDR2 SFDVKD. The CDR3 spells CATSDPGQHNEQFF. The CDR3 bases are TGTGCCACCAGTGATCCGGGACAGCACAATGAGCAGTTCTTC.

This clonotype has more than one count but fewer than ten. The chain has TRBV5-4 and TRBJ2-5; D not certain. This CDR3 is built from 13 residues. CDR1 and CDR2 (germline): SGHNT, YYREEE (reference sequence). V lost 4 bases, J lost 4 bases, and 11 bases lay in between. The CDR3 DNA follows: TGTGCCAGCAGCACGACCTGGGGAGAGACCCAGTACTTC. Translated: CASSTTWGETQYF. Combining the CDR3 with reference TRBV5-4 and TRBJ2-5 gives the whole variable domain ETGVTQSPTHLIKTRGQQVTLRCSSQSGHNTVSWYQQALGQGPQFIFQYYREEENGRGNFPPRFSGLQFPNYSSELNVNALELDDSALYLCASSTTWGETQYFGPGTRLLVL.

This clonotype was seen only a few times. The chain uses TRBV7-8 and TRBJ2-7, with 9 bases fitting TRBD2. The length of the CDR3 is 16 residues. Trimming took 2 bases from V and 3 from J; bases not matched to a gene: 8. Per the germline V gene, CDR1 is SGHVS and CDR2 is FQNEAQ. The CDR3 bases are TGTGCCAGCAGCTTACTCGGGGGTAGCGGGAGCTACGAGCAGTACTTC. Its translation: CASSLLGGSGSYEQYF.

The V and J genes are TRBV6-1 and TRBJ1-1; D is unclear. Trimming took off 6 bases at V and 7 bases at J, with 15 bases between the two ends. CDR1 and CDR2 from the germline V gene are MNHNS and SASEGT. This CDR3 region has 13 residues. CDR3 loop: CASSPWRTHEAFF. The CDR3 DNA follows: TGTGCCAGCAGCCCCTGGAGGACCCATGAAGCTTTCTTT.

This sequence joins TRBV19 and TRBJ1-5; D gene uncertain. The ends were cut back, 1 base at V and 7 bases at J, with 11 bases in the middle. The CDR3 contains 14 residues. Germline loops: CDR1 LNHDA, CDR2 SQIVND (reference sequence). The CDR3 here is CASSIVPGRQPQHF. CDR3 DNA: TGTGCCAGTAGTATAGTCCCTGGAAGACAGCCCCAGCATTTT.

The V gene is TRBV7-8, the J gene TRBJ2-7, with D perhaps TRBD1 (6 bases). Looked up from germline, CDR1 is SGHVS and CDR2 is FQNEAQ. Trimming cost V 1 base and J 2 bases, with 9 bases left between them. There are 14 residues in the CDR3. The CDR3 DNA sequence: TGTGCCAGCAGCTTAGTTCCAGGGGCCTACGAGCAGTACTTC. Translation: CASSLVPGAYEQYF.

This clonotype was seen a handful of times. This chain uses TRBV6-1 with TRBJ2-3; tentatively, D is TRBD2 (6 bases). V was shortened by 6 bases and J by 4 bases, with 14 bases between the two germline ends. Per the germline V gene, CDR1 is MNHNS and CDR2 is SASEGT. CDR3 size: 14 residues. CDR3 sequence: CASRTPGDADTQYF. Here the CDR3 DNA reads TGTGCCAGCAGAACCCCGGGGGATGCAGATACGCAGTATTTT.